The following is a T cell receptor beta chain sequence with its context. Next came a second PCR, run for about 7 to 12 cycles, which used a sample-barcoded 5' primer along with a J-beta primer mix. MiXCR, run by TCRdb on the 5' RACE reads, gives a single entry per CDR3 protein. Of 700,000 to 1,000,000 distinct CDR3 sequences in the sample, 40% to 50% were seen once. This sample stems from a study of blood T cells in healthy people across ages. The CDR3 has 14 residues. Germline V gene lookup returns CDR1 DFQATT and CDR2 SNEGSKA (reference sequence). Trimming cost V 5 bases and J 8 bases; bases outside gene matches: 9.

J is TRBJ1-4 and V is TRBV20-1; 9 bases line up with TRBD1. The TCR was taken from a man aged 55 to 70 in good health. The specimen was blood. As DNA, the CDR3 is TGCAGTGCTTCCGCGGACAGGGGAGTAGAAAAACTGTTTTTT. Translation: CSASADRGVEKLFF.